This T cell receptor (beta chain) was sequenced during a study of Ad26.COV2.S vaccination and SARS-CoV-2 variants. Background on the study: Each vaccinee took Ad26.COV2.S intramuscularly, once or twice 56 days apart.

CDR3 size: 18 residues. Sequencing was performed with immunoSEQ multiplex PCR; in TCRdb, only in-frame clones are kept and a portion is missing. Of fewer than 500,000 clones in the sample, roughly 87% were seen once. As to treatment: about 20 received Ad26.COV2.S at low or high dose, single or two shots; 5 received placebo; per-sample allocation not given. Each sample was drawn 63 days after the first injection (of vaccine or placebo). An Ad26 vector carrying the Wuhan-strain SARS-CoV-2 spike served as the vaccine. The chain recombines TRBV21-1 with TRBJ2-6; no DNA check was done on the table's D call, TRBD1. TRBV21-1 is marked as a pseudogene. This specimen was peripheral blood, taken in a trial of Ad26.COV2.S vaccine versus placebo. The receptor was isolated from a person between 18 and 60 years old who received the Ad26.COV2.S COVID-19 vaccine or a placebo. In DNA, the CDR3 is TGTGCCACCACGGCCGGGCGACAGCCTAACTCTGGGGCCAACGTCCTGACTTTC. It is translated as CATTAGRQPNSGANVLTF.